These T cell receptor beta chains were read from a single sample in a study of T cells in Graves' hyperthyroidism and ophthalmopathy. TCRdb analysed the multiplex PCR reads with MiXCR anew, one entry per CDR3 protein. There are about 550,000 distinct CDR3 sequences in the sample; around 21% occur only once, and roughly 29% lies in the top ten. Input material: blood. These receptors were collected from a man aged 18 to 30 with Graves' hyperthyroidism. CDR3s include the opening cysteine and the closing phenylalanine or tryptophan. The order of the fields is CDR3 length, V gene, clone size, D gene, J gene, CDR3 protein, CDR3 DNA. The D gene is left open where the match is weak. Size values are once, few and many counts, or a class for expanded clones, and some rows have none.

15	TRBV6-5	once	TRBD1	TRBJ1-5	CASSYVTGGNQPQHF	TGTGCCAGCAGTTACGTGACAGGGGGCAATCAGCCCCAGCATTTT
14	TRBV2	many	TRBD1	TRBJ1-5	CASSLGTGVQPQHF	TGTGCCAGCAGCCTCGGGACAGGGGTACAGCCCCAGCATTTT
14	TRBV30	NA	TRBD2	TRBJ2-7	CAWSPRGGAYEQYF	TGTGCCTGGAGTCCACGCGGGGGAGCCTACGAGCAGTACTTC
15	TRBV6-1	many	TRBD2	TRBJ2-5	CASTATSGGDGTQYF	TGTGCCAGCACCGCGACTAGCGGGGGGGACGGGACCCAGTACTTC
13	TRBV9	NA	TRBD1	TRBJ2-7	CASSVDGTDEQYF	TGTGCCAGCAGCGTAGATGGGACAGACGAGCAGTACTTC
13	TRBV20-1	many	TRBD1	TRBJ1-2	CSARDSPGYGYTF	TGCAGTGCCCGGGACAGCCCGGGCTATGGCTACACCTTC
14	TRBV20-1	NA	NA	TRBJ1-2	CSARDEQGAYGYTF	TGCAGTGCTAGAGATGAACAGGGTGCCTATGGCTACACCTTC
13	TRBV20-1	many	TRBD1	TRBJ1-5	CSAPRGTGGPQHF	TGCAGTGCCCCGAGGGGCACAGGGGGCCCCCAGCATTTT
15	TRBV6-5	many	NA	TRBJ1-1	CASSFIGRGLPEAFF	TGTGCCAGCAGTTTCATTGGCCGCGGGCTGCCTGAAGCTTTCTTT
15	TRBV20-1	many	TRBD2	TRBJ2-7	CSARDISGSSYEQYF	TGCAGTGCTAGAGATATTAGCGGGTCCTCCTACGAGCAGTACTTC
12	TRBV2	few	NA	TRBJ1-2	CASRATPGGYTF	TGTGCCAGCCGCGCGACACCCGGGGGCTACACCTTC
17	TRBV19	NA	NA	TRBJ1-1	CASSPHMGAYGDTEAFF	TGTGCCAGTAGTCCACATATGGGGGCCTACGGGGACACTGAAGCTTTCTTT
12	TRBV5-1	many	NA	TRBJ1-2	CASSLSSWGYTF	TGCGCCAGCAGCTTGTCTAGTTGGGGCTACACCTTC
13	TRBV12-3/TRBV12-4	many	TRBD1	TRBJ2-7	CASSRDSNYEQYF	TGTGCCAGCAGTCGGGACAGCAACTACGAGCAGTACTTC
14	TRBV7-2	NA	TRBD1	TRBJ1-2	CASSNSGGFYGYTF	TGTGCCAGCAGCAATTCAGGGGGTTTCTATGGCTACACCTTC